Below, 2 T cell receptor beta chains from the same sample are listed, as sequenced in a study of identical twins. TCRdb used MiXCR to reprocess the 5' RACE reads, holding one entry per CDR3 protein. The sample carries hundreds of thousands of distinct CDR3 sequences, about 9.4% recorded once. These data were likewise used in another study, on yellow fever vaccine responses in identical twins.

The sample comprised PBMCs. These receptors originate from a woman younger than 35 in good health.

The genes are TRBV4-1 and TRBJ2-1; D not resolved. V shed 7 bases and J shed 0 bases, with 22 bases lying between them. Germline CDR1 reads MGHRA; CDR2 reads YSYEKL. This CDR3 comprises 18 residues. The CDR3 region is CASTQEPRPTDSYNEQFF. The CDR3 DNA sequence: TGCGCCAGCACTCAAGAACCCCGTCCAACCGACTCCTACAATGAGCAGTTCTTC.

This clonotype has only a few counts. The chain links TRBV25-1 to TRBJ2-1, with D maybe TRBD2 (7 bases). The ends were cut back, 6 bases at V and 0 bases at J, with 24 bases in the middle. Germline-derived CDR1 and CDR2 are MGHDK and SYGVNS. CDR3 length: 19 residues. The CDR3 is CASSPSLLRGGSSYNEQFF. The CDR3 coding sequence is TGTGCCAGCAGCCCCTCCTTACTCAGGGGCGGGAGCTCCTACAATGAGCAGTTCTTC. Drawing the rest from reference TRBV25-1 and TRBJ2-1, the complete variable domain is EADIYQTPRYLVIGTGKKITLECSQTMGHDKMYWYQQDPGMELHLIHYSYGVNSTEKGDLSSESTVSRIRTEHFPLTLESARPSHTSQYLCASSPSLLRGGSSYNEQFFGPGTRLTVL.